This entry lists 21 T cell receptor beta chains sequenced from one sample in a study of cytomegalovirus exposure and HLA in healthy donors. PCR was performed using 60 Vbeta and 13 Jbeta primers. Produced via immunoSEQ multiplex PCR; TCRdb's table is partial and in-frame only. The table lists about 72,000 clones, 50% to 80% of them singletons. Sequenced sample: PBMCs. The receptors originated from a man aged 40-49 years in good health and CMV-seropositive.

This rearrangement joins TRBV2 to TRBJ1-1, with 8 bases aligning to TRBD1. This CDR3 contains 15 residues. The V gene's germline CDR1 is SNHLY and CDR2 FYNNEI. V was clipped by 4 bases and J by 10 bases; unmatched bases: 14. This CDR3 is CASSGRDRGVGRAFF. The CDR3 region has the DNA TGTGCCAGCAGTGGCCGAGACAGGGGCGTGGGGCGAGCTTTCTTT.

The V gene is TRBV7-9, the J gene TRBJ1-3; the D gene is possibly TRBD1 (6 bases). Trimming removed 6 bases at V and 2 bases at J, with 17 bases between. There are 16 residues in the CDR3. Germline CDR1 reads SEHNR; CDR2 reads FQNEAQ (reference sequence). CDR3 sequence (DNA): TGTGCCAGCAGGACGAACAGGGACGGGCCTGGAAACACCATATATTTT. Amino acid sequence: CASRTNRDGPGNTIYF.

V is TRBV5-4 and J is TRBJ1-1, with 7 bases fitting TRBD1. The CDR3 is made up of 16 amino acids. The V segment lost 0 bases and the J segment 1 base; nucleotides outside the gene matches: 6. The germline V gene has CDR1 SGHNT and CDR2 YYREEE (reference sequence). CDR3 residues: CASSLAPGGGNTEAFF. The DNA of the CDR3 is TGTGCCAGCAGCTTGGCGCCAGGGGGAGGGAACACTGAAGCTTTCTTT.

The V call is TRBV6-5, the J call TRBJ1-3, with unresolved D. Germline V gives CDR1 MNHEY, CDR2 SVGAGI. Trimming left V 11 bases short and J 2 bases short, with 10 bases between. This CDR3 contains 12 residues. Here the CDR3 reads CAAMGPGNTIYF. The CDR3 DNA follows: TGTGCCGCAATGGGCCCTGGAAACACCATATATTTT.

The chain combines TRBV7-9 with TRBJ1-1, with TRBD1 matching over 8 bases. Trimming removed 5 bases from V and 6 bases from J; junction bases left unmatched: 5. Germline CDR1 and CDR2: SEHNR and FQNEAQ (reference sequence). This CDR3 contains 13 residues. Here the CDR3 reads CASSIQGAPEAFF. CDR3 sequence (DNA): TGTGCCAGCAGCATTCAGGGGGCGCCTGAAGCTTTCTTT.

V gene TRBV30 combines with J gene TRBJ1-3; D possibly corresponds to TRBD1 (5 bases). Germline loops: CDR1 GTSNPN, CDR2 SVGIG (reference sequence). There are 13 residues in the CDR3. Trimming took off 4 bases at V and 10 bases at J, with 17 bases between the two ends. CDR3 DNA: TGTGCCTGGACCCTTGGGGCCGGAGAGACCATATATTTT. Its protein is CAWTLGAGETIYF.

This clone has just a few counts. V is TRBV2 and J is TRBJ2-1, with 10 bases fitting TRBD2. The CDR3 length is 15 residues. CDR1 is SNHLY and CDR2 is FYNNEI in the germline V gene. Losses at the gene ends were 6 bases for V and 5 bases for J; bases not matched to a gene: 7. The CDR3 nucleotides are TGTGCCAGCAGCGATGCTAGCGGGGGTAACAATGAGCAGTTCTTC. Translation gives CASSDASGGNNEQFF.

The rearrangement joins TRBV7-2 to TRBJ2-1, with unresolved D. There are 12 residues in the CDR3. Trimming shortened V by 5 bases and J by 10 bases, and 12 bases separated the two germline ends. The germline V gene encodes CDR1 SGHTA and CDR2 FQGNSA. The CDR3 DNA sequence: TGTGCCAGCAGCCTTGACTCAATCGAGCAGTTCTTC. Protein: CASSLDSIEQFF. Using reference TRBV7-2 and TRBJ2-1 for the parts outside the CDR3, the full variable domain is GAGVSQSPSNKVTEKGKDVELRCDPISGHTALYWYRQSLGQGLEFLIYFQGNSAPDKSGLPSDRFSAERTGGSVSTLTIQRTQQEDSAVYLCASSLDSIEQFFGPGTRLTVL.

This clone was seen only a few times. This rearrangement joins TRBV9 to TRBJ2-3, with D maybe TRBD2 (5 bases). This CDR3 is 16 amino acids long. The ends were cut back, 2 bases at V and 4 bases at J, with 17 bases in the middle. Per germline, CDR1 SGDLS and CDR2 YYNGEE. CDR3 sequence (DNA): TGTGCCAGCAGCGTGGGGTCGGCGGGTTTGGCAGATACGCAGTATTTT. Translation: CASSVGSAGLADTQYF.

The chain couples TRBV6-1 to TRBJ2-4, with a weak D call TRBD2 (5 bases). This CDR3 spans 14 amino acids. Germline V gene lookup returns CDR1 MNHNS and CDR2 SASEGT. Trimming cost V 6 bases and J 0 bases, with 9 bases left between them. The CDR3 loop is CASSLAVAKNIQYF. The CDR3 coding sequence is TGTGCCAGCAGCCTAGCTGTAGCCAAAAACATTCAGTACTTC.

The chain carries TRBV30 and TRBJ1-2; possibly TRBD1 for D (5 bases). CDR1 and CDR2 (germline): GTSNPN, SVGIG (reference sequence). This CDR3 has 15 residues. Trimming removed 0 bases at V and 2 bases at J, with 13 bases between. This CDR3 is CAWSVLGGRNYGYTF. DNA of the CDR3: TGTGCCTGGAGTGTACTGGGGGGACGGAACTATGGCTACACCTTC.

V and J are TRBV5-6 and TRBJ2-2; 7 bases agree with TRBD1. CDR3 length: 13 residues. Germline V gene sequence: CDR1 SGHDT, CDR2 YYEEEE. Losses at the gene ends were 5 bases for V and 5 bases for J; bases not matched to a gene: 3. CDR3 DNA sequence: TGTGCCAGCAGACTGGGACAGACCGGGGAGCTGTTTTTT. Translating it yields CASRLGQTGELFF.

This clone was recorded a few times. Other DNA sequences from this sample encode an identical CDR3 as well. V usage is TRBV7-9 and J usage is TRBJ2-3; D perhaps matches TRBD1 (5 bases). Trimming took 5 bases from V and 2 from J, leaving 8 bases between them. CDR3 length: 13 residues. CDR1 and CDR2 from the germline V gene are SEHNR and FQNEAQ (reference sequence). The DNA for the CDR3 is TGTGCCAGCAGCCCAGGGTCCACAGATACGCAGTATTTT. This translates into CASSPGSTDTQYF. The complete variable domain, with remaining parts taken from reference TRBV7-9 and TRBJ2-3, reads DTGVSQNPRHKITKRGQNVTFRCDPISEHNRLYWYRQTLGQGPEFLTYFQNEAQLEKSRLLSDRFSAERPKGSFSTLEIQRTEQGDSAMYLCASSPGSTDTQYFGPGTRLTVL.

The chain carries TRBV19 and TRBJ2-5; 9 bases map to TRBD2. CDR1 is LNHDA and CDR2 is SQIVND in the germline V gene (reference sequence). Trimming took 7 bases from V and 2 from J; bases not matched to a gene: 20. The CDR3 has 19 residues. The CDR3 nucleotides read TGTGCCAGTAAGTTGGGGCTAGCGGGGCGAAAGGGGTCTCAAGAGACCCAGTACTTC. This sequence encodes CASKLGLAGRKGSQETQYF.

The rearrangement joins TRBV2 to TRBJ2-7, with a tentative D call TRBD2 (5 bases). CDR1 is SNHLY, CDR2 FYNNEI, per germline. CDR3 length: 14 residues. Trimming pared 6 bases from V and 0 bases from J, leaving 12 bases between. CDR3 bases: TGTGCCAGCAGGACCGGGGATAGCTCCTACGAGCAGTACTTC. This translates into CASRTGDSSYEQYF.

The chain has TRBV19 and TRBJ1-5; 7 bases are shared with TRBD1. This CDR3 has 15 amino acids. V lost 3 bases and J lost 6; bases outside the gene matches: 8. Germline CDR1 reads LNHDA; CDR2 reads SQIVND (reference sequence). The chain's CDR3 is CASSIEGAIGQPQHF. Here the CDR3 DNA reads TGTGCCAGTAGTATTGAGGGGGCGATAGGTCAGCCCCAGCATTTT.

This clone showed up just a few times. The gene calls are TRBV5-1 and TRBJ1-1; 7 nucleotides match TRBD1. The CDR3 has 15 amino acids. In germline, CDR1 is SGHRS, CDR2 YFSETQ. Unmatched junction bases numbered 7, after V lost 2 bases and J lost 3 bases. The CDR3, as DNA: TGCGCCAGCAGCTTATCAAAGACAGGGCACACTGAAGCTTTCTTT. It specifies CASSLSKTGHTEAFF.

This chain links TRBV28 with TRBJ2-7, with 15 bases fitting TRBD2. Germline V gives CDR1 MDHEN, CDR2 SYDVKM. V trimming: 7 bases; J trimming: 7 bases; junction bases outside the gene matches: 8. The CDR3 contains 15 residues. CDR3 nucleotide sequence: TGTGCCAGCAAAGGGACTAGCGGGGGGATAGGGGAGCAGTACTTC. Translating gives CASKGTSGGIGEQYF.

The chain links TRBV19 to TRBJ2-5, with TRBD1 matching over 8 bases. Germline CDR1 reads LNHDA; CDR2 reads SQIVND (reference sequence). This CDR3 is built from 20 residues. V lost 4 bases to trimming and J lost 4 bases; unmatched junction nucleotides: 23. The CDR3 region has the DNA TGTGCCAGTAGTACCGTCGGATGGACCCTGACAGGGGTTGTAGGAGAGACCCAGTACTTC. This gives the protein CASSTVGWTLTGVVGETQYF.

V is TRBV7-9 and J is TRBJ2-5, with D tentatively TRBD2 (5 bases). The germline V and J ends were trimmed by 5 bases and 5 bases, with 15 bases remaining between them. Germline V CDR1 and CDR2: SEHNR, FQNEAQ (reference sequence). The CDR3 has 14 amino acids. The CDR3 region has the DNA TGTGCCAGCAGCGCCCTGAGCGGCGGGGAGACCCAGTACTTC. As protein: CASSALSGGETQYF.

This sequence joins TRBV19 and TRBJ1-5; D is unresolved. The germline V gene encodes CDR1 LNHDA and CDR2 SQIVND (reference sequence). This CDR3 region has 15 residues. V lost 3 bases to trimming and J lost 0 bases, with 9 bases between them. The CDR3 nucleotides read TGTGCCAGTAGTATGCGAGGTTATAGCAATCAGCCCCAGCATTTT. It codes for CASSMRGYSNQPQHF. The full variable domain, its missing parts supplied by reference TRBV19 and TRBJ1-5, is DGGITQSPKYLFRKEGQNVTLSCEQNLNHDAMYWYRQDPGQGLRLIYYSQIVNDFQKGDIAEGYSVSREKKESFPLTVTSAQKNPTAFYLCASSMRGYSNQPQHFGDGTRLSIL.